This T cell receptor beta chain was found in a study of OX40 agonist ivuxolimab in advanced cancers. Notes on the research overall: The costimulatory receptor OX40 (CD134) was targeted by ivuxolimab, a fully human IgG2 agonistic monoclonal antibody. Patients were allowed to have had prior anti-PD-1, anti-PD-L1 or anti-CTLA-4 therapy, and 40% of the dose-escalation patients had previously received checkpoint inhibitors. A male proportion of 70% to 90% and a mean age of around 60 years, ranging from about 23 to 79, were recorded for the dose-escalation cohort. Partial responses occurred in three dose-escalation patients, of whom one had hepatocellular carcinoma and two had cutaneous melanoma. Of the 52 patients in dose escalation, 19 had hepatocellular carcinoma, some 15 had melanoma, 9 had renal cell carcinoma and 9 had head and neck cancer. The paper describes the monotherapy dose-escalation part (N of about 54 patients) of the phase I trial of ivuxolimab. Peripheral TCRbeta sequencing was intended to test whether TCR sequence diversity was altered and clonal T-cell expansion was caused by ivuxolimab. Intravenous ivuxolimab was administered to patients every 2 weeks at six dose levels: 0.01, 0.1, 0.3, 1.5, 3 and 10 mg/kg. What the authors observed across the whole study: Low levels of normalized T-cell clonal expansion were also seen in some nonresponding patients. In the 0.1-3.0 mg/kg groups, partial responders were among the patients with the lowest normalized peripheral clonal expansion, particularly in CD8+ T cells. Antigen specificity was not determined for the clonally expanded peripheral T cells. After ivuxolimab, CD8+ T cells had more expanded clones than CD4+ T cells on average. At doses of 0.1 to 3.0 mg/kg, clonal expansion of both CD4+ and CD8+ T cells in blood was seen between baseline and week 6.

For sequencing of the TCRbeta CDR3 region, genomic DNA was extracted from the sorted cells. The immunoSEQ Assay was used to sequence the TCRbeta CDR3 regions. Here the immuneACCESS table is served through TCRdb, limited to in-frame sequences with V and J called. Missing clones are a known gap in these copies; in checked studies unresolved V genes cover under half, and the rest lacks a known reason. Here the sample has roughly 86,000 clones; approximately 90% occur a single time. Of the sample, more than 0.35% is held by the ten largest clones. Patients with autoimmune disease history or receiving systemic immunosuppression were excluded from the trial. Peripheral blood for TCR sequencing was collected from all dose cohorts at baseline, on cycle 4 day 1, and on cycle 7 day 1. The samples were taken from a phase I, first-in-human, multicenter, open-label dose-escalation trial of ivuxolimab. The trial enrolled adults with locally advanced or metastatic head and neck squamous cell, hepatocellular, melanoma or renal cell carcinoma. Before TCR sequencing, CD4+ and CD8+ T cells were separately sorted from peripheral blood.

Based on the germline V gene (reference sequence), the CDR1 and CDR2 sequences are SGHNT and YYREEE. Between the V and J ends, shortened by 4 bases and 5 bases respectively, the junction contains 9 bases. Counted from cysteine to phenylalanine, this CDR3 has 13 amino acids. Only the CDR3 portion is preserved as DNA: 39 bases, with reading frame beginning at the first base. In the case of this clone: Its antigen target is currently unknown. Base qualities are not recorded, but no much larger clone differs from it by a single base.

Recombination joined TRBV5-4 with TRBJ2-2; the D segment cannot be called with confidence. The sequencing here drew on CD4+ or CD8+ T cells sorted from blood, taken in a trial of the OX40 agonist ivuxolimab. This clonotype was sampled from an adult with an advanced solid tumor such as melanoma, head and neck, liver or kidney cancer. At the DNA level, the sequence is TGTGCCAGCAGCCCGCGGAGTACCGGGGAGCTGTTTTTT. Its coded protein is CASSPRSTGELFF.